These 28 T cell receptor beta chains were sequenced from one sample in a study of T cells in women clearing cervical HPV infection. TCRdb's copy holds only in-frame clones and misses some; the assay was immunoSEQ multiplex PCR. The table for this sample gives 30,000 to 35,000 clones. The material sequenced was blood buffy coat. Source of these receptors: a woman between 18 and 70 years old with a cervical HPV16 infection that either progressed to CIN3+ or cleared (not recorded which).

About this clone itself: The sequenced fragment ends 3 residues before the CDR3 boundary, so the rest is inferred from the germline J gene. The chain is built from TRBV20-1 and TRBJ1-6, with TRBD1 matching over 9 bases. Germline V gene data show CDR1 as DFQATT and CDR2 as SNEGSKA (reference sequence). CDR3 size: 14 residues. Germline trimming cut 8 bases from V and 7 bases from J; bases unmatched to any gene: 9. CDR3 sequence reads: CSLSTGTGNSPLHF. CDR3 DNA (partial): TGCAGTCTCTCTACCGGGACAGGGAATTCACCC.

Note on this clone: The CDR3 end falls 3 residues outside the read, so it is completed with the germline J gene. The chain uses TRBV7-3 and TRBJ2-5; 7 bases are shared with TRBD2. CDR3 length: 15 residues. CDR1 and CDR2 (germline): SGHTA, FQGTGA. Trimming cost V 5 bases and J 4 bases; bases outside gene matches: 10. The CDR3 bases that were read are TGTGCCAGCAGCCTCCTTGGTGGGGGGGGAGAGACC. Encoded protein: CASSLLGGGGET. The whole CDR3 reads CASSLLGGGGETQYF.

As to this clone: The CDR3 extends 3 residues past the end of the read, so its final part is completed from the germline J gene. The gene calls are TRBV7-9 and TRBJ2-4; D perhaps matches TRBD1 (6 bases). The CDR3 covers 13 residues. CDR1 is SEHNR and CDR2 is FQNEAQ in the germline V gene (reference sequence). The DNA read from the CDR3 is TGTGCCAGCAGCTTCACAGGGCTTGATGGT. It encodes CASSFTGLDG. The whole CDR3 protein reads CASSFTGLDGQYF.

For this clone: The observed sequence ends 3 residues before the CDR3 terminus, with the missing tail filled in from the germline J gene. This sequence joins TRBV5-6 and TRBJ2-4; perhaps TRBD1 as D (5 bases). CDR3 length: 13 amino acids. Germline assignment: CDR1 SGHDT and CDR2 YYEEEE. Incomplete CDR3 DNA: TGTGCCAGCAGCCCCGACAGACCCTATGGT. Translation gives CASSPDRPYG. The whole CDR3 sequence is CASSPDRPYGQYF.

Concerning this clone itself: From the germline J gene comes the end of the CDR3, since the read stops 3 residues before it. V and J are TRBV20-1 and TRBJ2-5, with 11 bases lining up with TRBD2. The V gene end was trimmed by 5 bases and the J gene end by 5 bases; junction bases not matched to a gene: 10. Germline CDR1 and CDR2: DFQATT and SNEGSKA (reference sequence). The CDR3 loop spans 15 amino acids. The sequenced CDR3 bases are TGCAGTGCTGCTATAGCGGGAGGGCCTGGGGAGACC. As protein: CSAAIAGGPGET. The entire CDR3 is CSAAIAGGPGETQYF.

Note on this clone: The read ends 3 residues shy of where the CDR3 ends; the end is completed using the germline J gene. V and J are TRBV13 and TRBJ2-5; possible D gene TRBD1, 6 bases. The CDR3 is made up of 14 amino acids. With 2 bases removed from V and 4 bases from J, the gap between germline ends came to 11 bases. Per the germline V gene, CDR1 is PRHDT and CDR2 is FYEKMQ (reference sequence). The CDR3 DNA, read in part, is TGTGCCAGCAGCTTATACAGGGCGGGAGAGACC. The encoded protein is CASSLYRAGET. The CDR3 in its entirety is CASSLYRAGETQYF.

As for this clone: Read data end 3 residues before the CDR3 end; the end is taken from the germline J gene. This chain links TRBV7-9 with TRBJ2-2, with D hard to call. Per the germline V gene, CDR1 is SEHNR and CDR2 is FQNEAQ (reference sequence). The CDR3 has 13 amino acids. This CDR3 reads CASRPRGNEKLFF. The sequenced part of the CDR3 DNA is TGTGCCAGCAGACCTCGTGGCAATGAAAAG.

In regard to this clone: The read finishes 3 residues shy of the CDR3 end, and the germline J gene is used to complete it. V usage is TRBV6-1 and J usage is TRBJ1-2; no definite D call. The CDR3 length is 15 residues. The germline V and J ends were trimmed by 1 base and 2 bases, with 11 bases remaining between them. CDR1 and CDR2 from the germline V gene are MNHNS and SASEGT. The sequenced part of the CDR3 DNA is TGTGCCAGCAGTGAAGGGGCGGGAGGGAACTATGGC. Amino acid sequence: CASSEGAGGNYG. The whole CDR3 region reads CASSEGAGGNYGYTF.

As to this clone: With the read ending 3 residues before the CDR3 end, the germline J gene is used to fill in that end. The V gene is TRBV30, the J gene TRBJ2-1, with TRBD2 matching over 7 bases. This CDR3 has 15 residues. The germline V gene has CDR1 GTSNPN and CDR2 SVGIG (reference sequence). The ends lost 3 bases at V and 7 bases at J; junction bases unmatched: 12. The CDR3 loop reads CAWRPRGDWANEQFF. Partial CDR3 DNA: TGTGCCTGGAGGCCACGGGGGGATTGGGCAAATGAG. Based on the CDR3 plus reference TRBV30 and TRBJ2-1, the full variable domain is SQTIHQWPATLVQPVGSPLSLECTVEGTSNPNLYWYRQAAGRGLQLLFYSVGIGQISSEVPQNLSASRPQDRQFILSSKKLLLSDSGFYLCAWRPRGDWANEQFFGPGTRLTVL.

Incomplete CDR3 DNA: TGCGCCAGCAGGGCGGGACAGGGTAGCGATGAG. It encodes CASRAGQGSDE. The entire CDR3 reads CASRAGQGSDEQFF. The chain has TRBV5-1 and TRBJ2-1, with 9 bases that match TRBD1. The read falls 3 residues short of the CDR3 end, and the missing part is taken from the germline J gene. The length of the CDR3 is 14 residues. From germline, CDR1 is SGHRS and CDR2 YFSETQ. Trimming cost V 5 bases and J 8 bases; bases outside gene matches: 8.

The DNA read from the CDR3 is TGTGCCAGCAGCTTAAAGGGACAGGGGGGCTATGGC. This codes for CASSLKGQGGYG. From start to end, the CDR3 is CASSLKGQGGYGYTF. The chain recombines TRBV7-2 with TRBJ1-2; 11 positions match TRBD1. The read comes to an end 3 residues before the CDR3 does, leaving the germline J gene to fill in the end. This CDR3 comprises 15 residues. Germline CDR1 reads SGHTA; CDR2 reads FQGNSA. Germline trimming cut 2 bases from V and 4 bases from J; bases unmatched to any gene: 3.

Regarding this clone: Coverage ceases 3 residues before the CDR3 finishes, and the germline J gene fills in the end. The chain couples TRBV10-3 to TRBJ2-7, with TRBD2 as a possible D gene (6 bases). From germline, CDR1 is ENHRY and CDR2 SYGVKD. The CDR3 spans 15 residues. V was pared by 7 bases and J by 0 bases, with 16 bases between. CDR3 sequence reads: CAITAGTGSSYEQYF. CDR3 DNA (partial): TGTGCCATCACCGCCGGGACTGGATCCTCCTACGAG.

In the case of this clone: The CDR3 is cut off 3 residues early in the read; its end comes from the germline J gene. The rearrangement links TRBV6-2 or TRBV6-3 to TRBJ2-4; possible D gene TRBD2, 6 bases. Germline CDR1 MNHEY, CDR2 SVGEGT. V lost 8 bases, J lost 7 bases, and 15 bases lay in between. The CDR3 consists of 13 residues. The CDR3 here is CASAKSGDNIQYF. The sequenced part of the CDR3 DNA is TGTGCCAGCGCAAAATCGGGGGATAACATT.

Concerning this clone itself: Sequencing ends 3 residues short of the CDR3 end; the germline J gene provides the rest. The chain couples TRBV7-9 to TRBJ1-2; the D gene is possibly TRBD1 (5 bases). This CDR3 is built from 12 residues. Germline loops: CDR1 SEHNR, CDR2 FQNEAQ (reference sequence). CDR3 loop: CASNVRGSDYTF. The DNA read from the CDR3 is TGTGCCAGCAACGTTCGGGGGAGCGAC.

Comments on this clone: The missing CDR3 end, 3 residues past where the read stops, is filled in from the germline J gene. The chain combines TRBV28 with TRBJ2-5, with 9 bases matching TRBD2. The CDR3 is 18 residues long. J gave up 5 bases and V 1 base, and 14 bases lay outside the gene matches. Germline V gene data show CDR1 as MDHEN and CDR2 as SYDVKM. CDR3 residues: CASSLSANEREEWETQYF. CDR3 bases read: TGTGCCAGCAGTTTATCGGCTAACGAGCGGGAGGAGTGGGAGACC.

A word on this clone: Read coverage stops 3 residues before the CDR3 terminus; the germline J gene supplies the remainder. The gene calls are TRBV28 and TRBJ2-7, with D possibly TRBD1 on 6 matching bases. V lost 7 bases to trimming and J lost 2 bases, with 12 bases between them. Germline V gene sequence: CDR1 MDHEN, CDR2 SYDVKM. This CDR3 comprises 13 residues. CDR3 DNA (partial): TGTGCCAGCACCGGGACACCTACCTACGAG. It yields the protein CASTGTPTYE. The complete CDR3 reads CASTGTPTYEQYF.

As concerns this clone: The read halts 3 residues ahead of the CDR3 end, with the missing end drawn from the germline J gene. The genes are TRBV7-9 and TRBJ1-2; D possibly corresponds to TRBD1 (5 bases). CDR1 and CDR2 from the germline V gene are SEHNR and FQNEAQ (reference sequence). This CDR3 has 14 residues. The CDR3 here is CASSSGTQDNDYTF. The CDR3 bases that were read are TGTGCCAGCAGCTCCGGGACTCAGGACAATGAC.

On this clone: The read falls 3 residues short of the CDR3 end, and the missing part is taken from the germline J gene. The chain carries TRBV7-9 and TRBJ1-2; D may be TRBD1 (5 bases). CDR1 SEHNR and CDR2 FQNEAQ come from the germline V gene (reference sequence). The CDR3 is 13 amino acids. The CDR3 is CAPGTSGSYDYTF. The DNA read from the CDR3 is TGTGCCCCCGGGACTAGCGGCTCCTACGAC.

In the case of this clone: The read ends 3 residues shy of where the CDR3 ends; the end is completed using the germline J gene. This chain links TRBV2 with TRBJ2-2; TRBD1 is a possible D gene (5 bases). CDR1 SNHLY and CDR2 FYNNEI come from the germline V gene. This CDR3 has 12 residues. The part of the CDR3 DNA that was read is TGTGCCAGCAGTGGCTCAAGGGGCCGG. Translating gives CASSGSRGR. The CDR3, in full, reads CASSGSRGRLFF.

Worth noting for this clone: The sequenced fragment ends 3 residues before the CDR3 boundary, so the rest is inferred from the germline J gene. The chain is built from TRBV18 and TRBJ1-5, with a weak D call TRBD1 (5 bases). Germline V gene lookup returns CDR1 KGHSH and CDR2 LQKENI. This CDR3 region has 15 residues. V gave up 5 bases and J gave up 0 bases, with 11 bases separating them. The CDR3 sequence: CASSKGQGSNQPQHF. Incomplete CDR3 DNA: TGTGCCAGCTCAAAAGGCCAGGGTAGCAATCAGCCC.

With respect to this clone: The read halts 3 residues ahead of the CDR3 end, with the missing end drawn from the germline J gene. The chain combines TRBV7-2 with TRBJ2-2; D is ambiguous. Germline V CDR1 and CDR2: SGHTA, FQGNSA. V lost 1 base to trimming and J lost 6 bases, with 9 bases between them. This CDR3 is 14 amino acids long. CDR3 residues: CASSLVGYPGELFF. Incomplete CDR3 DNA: TGTGCCAGCAGCTTAGTAGGGTATCCCGGGGAG.

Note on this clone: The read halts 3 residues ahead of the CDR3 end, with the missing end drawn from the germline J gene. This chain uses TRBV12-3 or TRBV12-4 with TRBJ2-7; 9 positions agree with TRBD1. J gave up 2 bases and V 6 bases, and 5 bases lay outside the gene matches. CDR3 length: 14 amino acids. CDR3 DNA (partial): TGTGCCAGCAGAGGAGGGACAGGGACCTACGAG. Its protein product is CASRGGTGTYE. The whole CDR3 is CASRGGTGTYEQYF.

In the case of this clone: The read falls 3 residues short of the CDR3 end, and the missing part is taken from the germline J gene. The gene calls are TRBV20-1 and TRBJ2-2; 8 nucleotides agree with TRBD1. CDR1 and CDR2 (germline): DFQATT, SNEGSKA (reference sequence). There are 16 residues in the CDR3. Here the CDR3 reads CSARQGSPSGANVLFF. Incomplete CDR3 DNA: TGCAGTGCCAGACAGGGGTCCCCTTCTGGGGCCAACGTG.

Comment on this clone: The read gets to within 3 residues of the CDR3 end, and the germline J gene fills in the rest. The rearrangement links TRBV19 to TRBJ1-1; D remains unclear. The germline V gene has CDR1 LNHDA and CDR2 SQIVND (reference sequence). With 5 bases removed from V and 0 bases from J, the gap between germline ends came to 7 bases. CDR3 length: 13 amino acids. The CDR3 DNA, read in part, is TGTGCCAGTAGTTTGTACATGAACACTGAA. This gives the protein CASSLYMNTE. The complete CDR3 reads CASSLYMNTEAFF.

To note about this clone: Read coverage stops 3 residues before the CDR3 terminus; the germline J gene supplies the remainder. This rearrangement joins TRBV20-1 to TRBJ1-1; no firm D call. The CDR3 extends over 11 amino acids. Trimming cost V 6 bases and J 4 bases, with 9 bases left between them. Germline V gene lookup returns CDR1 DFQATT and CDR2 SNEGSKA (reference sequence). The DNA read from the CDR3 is TGCAGTGCAAAACGAGGCACTGAA. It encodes CSAKRGTE. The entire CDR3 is CSAKRGTEAFF.

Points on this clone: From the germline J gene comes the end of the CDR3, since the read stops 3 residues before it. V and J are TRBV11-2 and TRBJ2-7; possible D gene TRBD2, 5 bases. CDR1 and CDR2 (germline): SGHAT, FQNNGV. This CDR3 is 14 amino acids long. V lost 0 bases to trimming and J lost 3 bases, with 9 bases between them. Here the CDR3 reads CASSLEAEVYEQYF. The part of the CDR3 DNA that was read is TGTGCCAGCAGCTTAGAAGCGGAAGTCTACGAG.

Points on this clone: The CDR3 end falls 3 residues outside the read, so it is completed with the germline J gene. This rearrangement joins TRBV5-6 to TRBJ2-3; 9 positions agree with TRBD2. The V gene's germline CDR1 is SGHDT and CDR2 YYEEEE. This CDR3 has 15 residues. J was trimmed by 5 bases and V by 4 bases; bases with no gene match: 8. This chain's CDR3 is CASSLGLARVDTQYF. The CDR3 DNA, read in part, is TGTGCCAGCAGCCTGGGACTAGCTCGGGTAGATACG. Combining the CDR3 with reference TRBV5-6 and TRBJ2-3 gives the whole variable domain DAGVTQSPTHLIKTRGQQVTLRCSPKSGHDTVSWYQQALGQGPQFIFQYYEEEERQRGNFPDRFSGHQFPNYSSELNVNALLLGDSALYLCASSLGLARVDTQYFGPGTRLTVL.

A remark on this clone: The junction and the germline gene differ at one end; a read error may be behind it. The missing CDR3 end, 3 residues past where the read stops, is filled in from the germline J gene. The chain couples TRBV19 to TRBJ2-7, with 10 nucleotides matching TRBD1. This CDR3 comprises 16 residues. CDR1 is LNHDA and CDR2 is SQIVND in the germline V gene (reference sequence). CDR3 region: CAGSPAPGTGVYEQYF. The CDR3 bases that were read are TGTGCCGGTAGCCCAGCCCCCGGGACAGGGGTATACGAG. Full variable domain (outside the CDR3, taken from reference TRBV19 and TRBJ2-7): DGGITQSPKYLFRKEGQNVTLSCEQNLNHDAMYWYRQDPGQGLRLIYYSQIVNDFQKGDIAEGYSVSREKKESFPLTVTSAQKNPTAFYLCAGSPAPGTGVYEQYFGPGTRLTVT.